This is a list of T cell receptor beta chains from one sample in a study of human T cells and chemical hapten exposure. One entry per CDR3 protein results from TCRdb running MiXCR on the RACE reads. This sample has over 60,000 distinct CDR3 sequences, with over 9% found just once. Source: whole blood, taken in connection with sensitization to the hapten diphenylcyclopropenone (DPC). These receptors came from a woman between 45 and 65 years old with alopecia areata. Some clones in this sample may be carry-over from other donors' samples. CDR3s include the opening cysteine and the closing phenylalanine or tryptophan. Each record gives: clone size, J gene, D gene, V gene, CDR3 protein, CDR3 DNA. The D gene is left open where the match is weak. Size values are once, few and many counts, or a class for expanded clones, and some rows have none.

many | TRBJ1-5 | . | TRBV20-1 | CSARSTAGVSVDQPQHF | TGCAGTGCTAGGAGCACGGCAGGGGTGAGCGTTGATCAGCCCCAGCATTTT
. | TRBJ2-7 | . | TRBV20-1 | CSARDTRTVYEQYF | TGCAGTGCTAGAGATACCAGGACAGTTTACGAGCAGTACTTC
many | TRBJ1-1 | TRBD1 | TRBV28 | CASLLQGWGSNTEAFF | TGTGCCAGCCTGCTACAGGGGTGGGGTTCGAACACTGAAGCTTTCTTT
many | TRBJ2-2 | TRBD2 | TRBV19 | CASSIKGLAGATGELFF | TGTGCCAGTAGTATTAAGGGACTAGCGGGAGCCACCGGGGAGCTGTTTTTT
many | TRBJ1-5 | TRBD1 | TRBV7-9 | CASSAGQVQPQHF | TGTGCCAGCAGCGCGGGACAGGTACAGCCCCAGCATTTT
many | TRBJ1-1 | . | TRBV10-1 | CASSESPDTNTEAFF | TGCGCCAGCAGTGAGTCGCCAGATACGAACACTGAAGCTTTCTTT
many | TRBJ2-1 | TRBD1 | TRBV18 | CASSPAMTGRLYNEQFF | TGTGCCAGCTCACCTGCAATGACAGGGAGACTCTACAATGAGCAGTTCTTC
many | TRBJ2-5 | TRBD2 | TRBV25-1 | CASSEYAGGGETQYF | TGTGCCAGCAGTGAATATGCGGGAGGAGGGGAGACCCAGTACTTC
. | TRBJ1-2 | . | TRBV3-1 | CASSQDQKIGYTF | TGTGCCAGCAGCCAAGATCAAAAGATTGGCTACACCTTC
many | TRBJ2-7 | TRBD2 | TRBV2 | CASSEGLAGGTVEQYF | TGTGCCAGCAGTGAAGGACTAGCGGGAGGTACCGTCGAGCAGTACTTC
. | TRBJ2-1 | . | TRBV29-1 | CSVEWGWSYNEQFF | TGCAGCGTTGAATGGGGGTGGTCCTACAATGAGCAGTTCTTC
. | TRBJ2-1 | . | TRBV3-1 | CASSHQTSLVEQFF | TGTGCCAGCAGCCACCAGACTTCACTGGTAGAGCAGTTCTTC
many | TRBJ1-3 | . | TRBV6-6 | CASSYHEQRNTIYF | TGTGCCAGCAGTTACCACGAACAAAGAAACACCATATATTTT
few | TRBJ2-5 | . | TRBV29-1 | CSVADRSQETQYF | TGCAGCGTTGCAGACAGGTCCCAAGAGACCCAGTACTTC
many | TRBJ2-7 | . | TRBV25-1 | CASKKDAYEQYF | TGTGCCAGCAAAAAGGATGCCTACGAGCAGTACTTC
many | TRBJ2-1 | TRBD2 | TRBV7-6 | CASSLATSFNEQFF | TGTGCCAGCAGCTTAGCGACTAGCTTCAATGAGCAGTTCTTC
few | TRBJ2-5 | . | TRBV12-3/TRBV12-4 | CASSLALTQETQYF | TGTGCCAGCAGTTTGGCCCTGACCCAAGAGACCCAGTACTTC
many | TRBJ1-2 | . | TRBV12-2 | CASRPSDTSATSYGYTF | TGTGCAAGTCGCCCTTCGGACACGTCGGCCACATCCTATGGCTACACCTTC
many | TRBJ1-5 | . | TRBV27 | CASSWSGINQPQHF | TGTGCCAGCAGTTGGTCCGGTATAAATCAGCCCCAGCATTTT
few | TRBJ2-1 | TRBD2 | TRBV9 | CASSVSPPGLGVHNEQFF | TGTGCCAGCAGCGTATCTCCCCCGGGACTAGGGGTCCACAATGAGCAGTTCTTC
many | TRBJ2-5 | TRBD2 | TRBV10-3 | CAISDNGRGRETQYF | TGTGCCATCAGCGATAACGGGAGGGGAAGAGAGACCCAGTACTTC
few | TRBJ1-1 | . | TRBV18 | CASSLLEQGLNTEAFF | TGTGCCAGCTCACTCCTGGAACAGGGACTGAACACTGAAGCTTTCTTT
many | TRBJ2-3 | . | TRBV3-1 | CASSHGGARDTQYF | TGTGCCAGCAGCCATGGCGGGGCGAGGGATACGCAGTATTTT
. | TRBJ2-5 | TRBD2 | TRBV18 | CASSQPTSGSKETQYF | TGTGCCAGCTCACAACCGACTAGCGGGAGTAAAGAGACCCAGTACTTC
few | TRBJ1-5 | TRBD1 | TRBV29-1 | CSVEETGPQPQHF | TGCAGCGTTGAAGAGACAGGGCCTCAGCCCCAGCATTTT
many | TRBJ1-2 | TRBD1 | TRBV9 | CASSPQDRVLYGYTF | TGTGCCAGCAGCCCCCAGGACAGGGTGCTCTATGGCTACACCTTC
. | TRBJ1-2 | . | TRBV2 | CASSEAGSQNYGYTF | TGTGCCAGCAGTGAAGCAGGAAGTCAGAACTATGGCTACACCTTC
. | TRBJ2-1 | . | TRBV29-1 | CSVEGGYEQFF | TGCAGCGTTGAAGGGGGCTATGAGCAGTTCTTC